This TCR beta chain was obtained from a study of blood T cell repertoires in COVID-19. On the study more broadly: T cells, B-cell-depleted T cells, or PBMCs provided the cDNA or gDNA that served as material.

TCRdb's table, derived via immunoSEQ multiplex PCR, lists solely in-frame clones and lacks some. Seen here are around 90,000 clones, 80% to 95% observed once, and the top ten hold nearly 6.5%. CDR3 length: 13 amino acids. V gave up 1 base and J gave up 3 bases, with 7 bases separating them. CDR1 SGHDN and CDR2 FVKESK come from the germline V gene. The sequenced sample consisted of peripheral blood. This TCR was recovered from a woman in her sixties or seventies with active COVID-19. V and J are TRBV14 and TRBJ2-7; D gene unclear. The CDR3 DNA follows: TGTGCCAGCAGCCAAGTGAGCCTCTACGAGCAGTACTTC. Encoded protein: CASSQVSLYEQYF.